This TCR beta chain is from a study of blood T cell repertoires in COVID-19. About the study: Samples came from the United States, Italy and Spain, spanning acute and convalescent COVID-19. Sources were T cells, B-cell-depleted T cells, or PBMCs; the material itself was cDNA or gDNA.

Authors' analysis steps: Amplification with reference gene primers provided the estimates of nucleated cell counts. Sequencing used immunoSEQ multiplex PCR; TCRdb keeps in-frame clones, though not all of them. Clone size and V and J calls were adopted from that table, with D and trimming inferred from the DNA. The sample has about 120,000 clones, 70% to 80% seen once. This clone showed up just once. The sequence was collected from a human donor in a cohort sampled during active COVID-19. The material sequenced was peripheral blood.

The chain's CDR3 is CASKVLGAENYGYTF. The CDR3 DNA is TGTGCCAGCAAAGTTCTGGGGGCAGAGAACTATGGCTACACCTTC. The chain has TRBV28 and TRBJ1-2; weak D call: TRBD1 (6 bases). With 7 bases removed from V and 2 bases from J, the gap between germline ends came to 17 bases. Germline-derived CDR1 and CDR2 are MDHEN and SYDVKM. The CDR3 has 15 amino acids.